This TCR beta chain appears in the sequencing data of a study of T cell repertoires in cytomegalovirus infection. Study context: It was recently identified HLA-C-restricted and well-studied HLA-B-restricted CMV epitopes that the study used.

This clonotype was detected only once. What it binds is unknown. One end of the junction does not line up with germline, which may come from a read error. From the reads, TCRdb called clonotypes with MiXCR, one entry per CDR3 protein. The sample holds 700,000 to 850,000 distinct CDR3 sequences, 30% to 35% seen once. The clonotype was recovered from a human donor in good health (CMV status not recorded). Some clones in this sample may be carry-over from other donors' samples. The specimen was cultured CD8+ T cells from PBMCs, collected from culture after CMV antigen stimulation.

Here the CDR3 DNA reads TGCGCCAACAGCCAGGAGAGGTTAAGCTCCTACGAGCAGTACTTC. As protein: CANSQERLSSYEQYF. This sequence joins TRBV4-3 and TRBJ2-7; D gene uncertain. Germline CDR1 reads LGHNA; CDR2 reads YSLEER. The CDR3 has 15 amino acids.